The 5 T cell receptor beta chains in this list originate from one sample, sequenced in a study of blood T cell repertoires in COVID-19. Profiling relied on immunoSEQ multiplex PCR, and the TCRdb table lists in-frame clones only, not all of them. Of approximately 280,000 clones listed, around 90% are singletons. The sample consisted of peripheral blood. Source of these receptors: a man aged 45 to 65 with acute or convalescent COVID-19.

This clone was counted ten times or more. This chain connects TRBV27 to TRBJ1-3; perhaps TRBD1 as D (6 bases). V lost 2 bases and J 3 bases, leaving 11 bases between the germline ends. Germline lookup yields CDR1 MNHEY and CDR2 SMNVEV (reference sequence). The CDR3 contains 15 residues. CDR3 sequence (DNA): TGTGCCAGCAGTTTACAGGGAGGGGGTGGAAACACCATATATTTT. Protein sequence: CASSLQGGGGNTIYF.

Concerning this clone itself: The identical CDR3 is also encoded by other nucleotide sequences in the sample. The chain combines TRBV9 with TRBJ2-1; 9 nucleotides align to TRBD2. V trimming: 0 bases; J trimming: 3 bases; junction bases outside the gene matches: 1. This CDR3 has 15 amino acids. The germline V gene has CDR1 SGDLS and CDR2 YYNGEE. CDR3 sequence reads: CASSVVSGGYNEQFF. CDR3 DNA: TGTGCCAGCAGCGTAGTTAGCGGGGGCTACAATGAGCAGTTCTTC.

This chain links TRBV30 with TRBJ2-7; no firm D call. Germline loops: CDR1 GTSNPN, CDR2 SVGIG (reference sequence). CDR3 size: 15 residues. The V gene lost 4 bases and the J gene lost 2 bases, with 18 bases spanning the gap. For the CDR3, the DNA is TGTGCCTGGACCCGTCTCCCGACGGGTACCTACGAGCAGTACTTC. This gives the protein CAWTRLPTGTYEQYF.

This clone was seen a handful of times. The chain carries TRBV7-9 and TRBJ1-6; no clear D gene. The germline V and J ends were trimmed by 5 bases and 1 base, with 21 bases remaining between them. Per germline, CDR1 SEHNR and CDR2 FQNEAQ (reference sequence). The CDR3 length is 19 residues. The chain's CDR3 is CASSPEEWMPGSYNSPLHF. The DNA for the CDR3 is TGTGCCAGCAGCCCCGAGGAGTGGATGCCGGGGTCCTATAATTCACCCCTCCACTTT. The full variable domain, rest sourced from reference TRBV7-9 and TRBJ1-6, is DTGVSQNPRHKITKRGQNVTFRCDPISEHNRLYWYRQTLGQGPEFLTYFQNEAQLEKSRLLSDRFSAERPKGSFSTLEIQRTEQGDSAMYLCASSPEEWMPGSYNSPLHFGNGTRLTVT.

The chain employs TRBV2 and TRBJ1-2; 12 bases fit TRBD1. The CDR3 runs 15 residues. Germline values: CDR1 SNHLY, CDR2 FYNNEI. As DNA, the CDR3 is TGTGCGACCGGGACAGGGGGCGAGTATGGCTATGGCTACACCTTC. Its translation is CATGTGGEYGYGYTF.